This passage covers 27 T cell receptor beta chains from one sample sequenced in a study of human T cells and chemical hapten exposure. As to treatment: therapeutic diphenylcyclopropenone sensitization with weekly scalp DPC. Single cDNA molecules in the library carried unique molecular identifiers attached during preparation. TCRdb re-analysed the reads in MiXCR, keeping a single row per CDR3 protein. The table includes approximately 2,600 distinct CDR3 sequences, 35% to 45% detected once. Sequenced material: whole blood, taken before DPC sensitization or 2, 6, or about 24 weeks after (not recorded which). These receptors were obtained from an adult with alopecia areata. Some clones in this sample may be carry-over from other donors' samples. This table probably holds off-target reads from a library built for another chain.

This clonotype was seen more than once but under ten times. The rearrangement links TRBV10-2 to TRBJ2-7; TRBD1 aligns across 9 bases. This CDR3 is 13 amino acids long. With V trimmed by 5 bases and J by 6 bases, 5 bases remained unmatched. Per germline, CDR1 WSHSY and CDR2 SAAADI. The CDR3 region has the DNA TGCGCCAGCAGTCCCGGGACAGGGAGCGAGCAGTACTTC. Translating it yields CASSPGTGSEQYF.

The chain employs TRBV23-1 and TRBJ2-7; the match to TRBD1 covers 8 bases. TRBV23-1 is given ORF status, its function remaining uncertain. After removal of 8 bases from V and 4 bases from J, the junction contained 13 bases not matched to a gene. The CDR3 loop spans 15 amino acids. The CDR3 reads CASRPRGTGVYEQYF. Here the CDR3 DNA reads TGCGCCAGCCGCCCCCGCGGGACAGGAGTTTACGAGCAGTACTTC.

The V and J genes are TRBV9 and TRBJ2-3, with 15 positions matching TRBD2. V shed 4 bases and J 2 bases; nucleotides not matched to a gene: 5. This CDR3 region has 17 residues. Germline V gene lookup returns CDR1 SGDLS and CDR2 YYNGEE. The CDR3 here is CASSSGLAGGYTDTQYF. As DNA, the CDR3 is TGTGCCAGCAGCTCGGGACTAGCGGGAGGCTACACAGATACGCAGTATTTT. Filled out from reference TRBV9 and TRBJ2-3, the complete variable domain reads DSGVTQTPKHLITATGQRVTLRCSPRSGDLSVYWYQQSLDQGLQFLIQYYNGEERAKGNILERFSAQQFPDLHSELNLSSLELGDSALYFCASSSGLAGGYTDTQYFGPGTRLTVL.

The genes are TRBV2 and TRBJ2-1; TRBD2 matches 11 bases. The germline gives CDR1 SNHLY, CDR2 FYNNEI. The CDR3 sequence is 15 residues long. J was trimmed by 5 bases and V by 6 bases; bases with no gene match: 6. The CDR3 reads CASSDGTSGDNEQFF. DNA of the CDR3: TGTGCCAGCAGCGACGGGACTAGCGGAGACAATGAGCAGTTCTTC.

This clonotype was seen a few times. CDR3 amino acids: CASSPSGGQETQYF. The CDR3 bases are TGTGCCAGCAGCCCTAGCGGGGGACAAGAGACCCAGTACTTC. The genes are TRBV7-9 and TRBJ2-5, with 10 bases fitting TRBD2. The CDR3 extends over 14 amino acids. Trimming took 5 bases from V and 2 from J; bases not matched to a gene: 2. Germline CDR1 SEHNR, CDR2 FQNEAQ (reference sequence).

This clonotype was found a few times. The chain is built from TRBV20-1 and TRBJ2-3, with D possibly matching TRBD2 (5 bases). The CDR3 loop spans 13 amino acids. CDR1 DFQATT and CDR2 SNEGSKA come from the germline V gene (reference sequence). V gave up 3 bases and J gave up 2 bases, with 9 bases separating them. The CDR3 region is CSARERYTDTQYF. In nucleotides, the CDR3 is TGCAGTGCTAGGGAGCGGTACACAGATACGCAGTATTTT.

The rearrangement uses TRBV4-2 and TRBJ2-3; D not certain. The germline V and J ends were trimmed by 2 bases and 5 bases, with 11 bases remaining between them. There are 14 residues in the CDR3. Germline CDR1 is LGHNA and CDR2 is YNFKEQ. In DNA form, the CDR3 reads TGTGCCAGCAGCCAAACAGAGTTGCAAGATACGCAGTATTTT. Translated: CASSQTELQDTQYF.

V usage is TRBV20-1 and J usage is TRBJ1-4; unclear D gene. The CDR3 spans 12 residues. Germline V CDR1 and CDR2: DFQATT, SNEGSKA (reference sequence). In DNA, the CDR3 is TGCACCGCCCGGTCTGGTAATGAAAAACTGTTTTTT. Protein sequence: CTARSGNEKLFF.

This chain joins TRBV6-2 or TRBV6-3 and TRBJ2-7, with TRBD2 matching 7 bases. V lost 0 bases and J lost 4; bases outside the gene matches: 6. The CDR3 is 15 amino acids. CDR1 is MNHEY and CDR2 is SVGEGT in the germline V gene. DNA of the CDR3: TGTGCCAGCAGTTACTCCCCCGGGACTAAATACGAGCAGTACTTC. This gives the protein CASSYSPGTKYEQYF.

The table lists this clonotype with a few counts. This rearrangement joins TRBV18 to TRBJ2-7; 10 bases fit TRBD2. Germline CDR1 and CDR2: KGHSH and LQKENI. The CDR3 runs to 19 residues. The ends lost 2 bases at V and 3 bases at J; junction bases unmatched: 16. CDR3 in DNA: TGTGCCAGCTCACCATTTTTCACAGCAGGAGCGGGAGGGTACTACGAGCAGTACTTC. It codes for CASSPFFTAGAGGYYEQYF. Looking up the rest from reference TRBV18 and TRBJ2-7 gives the full variable domain: NAGVMQNPRHLVRRRGQEARLRCSPMKGHSHVYWYRQLPEEGLKFMVYLQKENIIDESGMPKERFSAEFPKEGPSILRIQQVVRGDSAAYFCASSPFFTAGAGGYYEQYFGPGTRLTVT.

The V gene is TRBV18, the J gene TRBJ2-5; no definite D call. The CDR3 runs 12 residues. CDR1 is KGHSH and CDR2 is LQKENI in the germline V gene. Trimming left V 5 bases short and J 3 bases short, with 7 bases between. The CDR3 nucleotides read TGTGCCAGCTCAAACAGAGAAGAGACCCAGTACTTC. Protein sequence: CASSNREETQYF.

This clonotype was found a few times. This chain joins TRBV7-9 and TRBJ2-3, with D possibly matching TRBD2 (6 bases). This CDR3 is 15 amino acids long. V was trimmed by 4 bases and J by 3 bases, leaving 14 bases between them. Germline V lookup: CDR1 SEHNR, CDR2 FQNEAQ (reference sequence). CDR3: CASSSRLEATDTQYF. The CDR3, as DNA: TGTGCCAGCAGCTCACGACTAGAAGCAACAGATACGCAGTATTTT.

This clonotype was recorded a few times. The rearrangement joins TRBV24-1 to TRBJ2-3; 16 nucleotides match TRBD2. The CDR3 runs to 16 residues. CDR1 is KGHDR and CDR2 is SFDVKD in the germline V gene. V shed 9 bases and J 9 bases; nucleotides not matched to a gene: 11. CDR3 nucleotides: TGTGCCACCGGGACTAGCGGGAGGGCCAACCCTGCGACGCAGTATTTT. Protein sequence: CATGTSGRANPATQYF.

The V gene is TRBV30, the J gene TRBJ2-7, with 11 bases that match TRBD2. The length of the CDR3 is 16 residues. The V gene end was trimmed by 3 bases and the J gene end by 3 bases; junction bases not matched to a gene: 10. Germline values: CDR1 GTSNPN, CDR2 SVGIG (reference sequence). The CDR3 region has the DNA TGTGCCTGGAGCGAGGGGACTAGCGGTATTCTCTACGAGCAGTACTTC. Residues: CAWSEGTSGILYEQYF.

This clonotype has only a few counts. This chain links TRBV12-3 or TRBV12-4 with TRBJ1-6; 7 bases agree with TRBD1. Trimming took 5 bases from V and 6 from J; bases not matched to a gene: 4. The CDR3 covers 14 residues. For the CDR3, the DNA is TGTGCCAGCAGTCCGGGACAGAGTAATTCACCCCTCCACTTT. It translates to CASSPGQSNSPLHF.

This clonotype was counted only a few times. V is TRBV14 and J is TRBJ2-1; 12 positions agree with TRBD2. CDR1 is SGHDN and CDR2 is FVKESK in the germline V gene. V was pared by 4 bases and J by 7 bases, with 23 bases of the junction left unmatched. This CDR3 is 21 amino acids long. The CDR3 coding sequence is TGTGCCAGCAGCCCGACCCCTCCGGGACTAGCGGGCGGGTACGATTGGAATGAGCAGTTCTTC. Encoded protein: CASSPTPPGLAGGYDWNEQFF.

This clonotype was counted between two and nine times. The V call is TRBV6-2 or TRBV6-3, the J call TRBJ2-4, with 9 positions matching TRBD1. This CDR3 has 15 residues. CDR1 and CDR2 (germline): MNHEY, SVGEGT. V was clipped by 3 bases and J by 8 bases; unmatched bases: 8. DNA for the CDR3: TGTGCCAGCAGTTATTCGGACAGGGGTATGGACATTCAGTACTTC. Translating gives CASSYSDRGMDIQYF.

This clonotype was observed a few times. The chain is built from TRBV19 and TRBJ2-1, with D tentatively TRBD1 (5 bases). The CDR3 sequence is 13 residues long. The germline gives CDR1 LNHDA, CDR2 SQIVND (reference sequence). V was trimmed by 1 base and J by 11 bases, leaving 12 bases between them. Written as DNA, the CDR3 is TGTGCCAGTAGTATAGGCGGCCAGGGCCAGCAGTTCTTC. Protein sequence: CASSIGGQGQQFF.

This chain connects TRBV7-9 to TRBJ2-5; 7 bases map to TRBD2. Trimming took 7 bases from V and 7 from J; bases not matched to a gene: 15. The CDR3 totals 15 residues. Germline CDR1 is SEHNR and CDR2 is FQNEAQ (reference sequence). The CDR3 is CASTPRRETDPTQYF. The CDR3 DNA sequence: TGTGCCAGCACCCCGAGGCGGGAGACCGATCCGACCCAGTACTTC.

This chain joins TRBV30 and TRBJ2-7, with a weak D call TRBD2 (5 bases). The V and J ends lost 4 bases and 0 bases respectively, with 13 bases between them. Germline CDR1 GTSNPN, CDR2 SVGIG (reference sequence). The CDR3 is made up of 14 amino acids. CDR3 sequence (DNA): TGTGCCTGGAAAAGAGGGAGCCTCTCCTACGAGCAGTACTTC. Translating it yields CAWKRGSLSYEQYF.

This chain's CDR3 is CASSLESISGNTIYF. The CDR3 nucleotides read TGTGCCAGCAGCTTAGAATCAATCTCTGGAAACACCATATATTTT. This chain joins TRBV7-2 and TRBJ1-3; D is undetermined. This CDR3 contains 15 residues. Germline lookup yields CDR1 SGHTA and CDR2 FQGNSA. Trimming left V 1 base short and J 0 bases short, with 7 bases between.

This clonotype showed up just a few times. This chain links TRBV27 with TRBJ2-7, with D maybe TRBD2 (6 bases). CDR1 and CDR2 from the germline V gene are MNHEY and SMNVEV (reference sequence). CDR3 length: 15 residues. V was clipped by 2 bases and J by 6 bases, with 17 bases between them. CDR3 amino acids: CASSLRDSQSGEQYF. In DNA, the CDR3 is TGTGCCAGCAGTTTACGGGACTCCCAGAGCGGCGAGCAGTACTTC.

This sequence joins TRBV30 and TRBJ2-4, with no clear D. The V gene's germline CDR1 is GTSNPN and CDR2 SVGIG (reference sequence). Deletions cut 2 bases from V and 8 bases from J, with 10 bases between. The CDR3 totals 12 residues. The CDR3 protein is CAWSSRPDIQYF. The CDR3 DNA sequence: TGTGCCTGGAGTTCGAGGCCCGACATTCAGTACTTC.

The chain employs TRBV5-1 and TRBJ2-1; D is unresolved. From germline, CDR1 is SGHRS and CDR2 YFSETQ. Trimming cost V 5 bases and J 0 bases, with 9 bases left between them. The CDR3 runs to 14 residues. In DNA, the CDR3 is TGCGCCAGCAGTCGCCTGAGCTCCTACAATGAGCAGTTCTTC. Translated, it gives CASSRLSSYNEQFF.

The V gene is TRBV20-1, the J gene TRBJ2-7; 7 nucleotides agree with TRBD1. Germline CDR1 is DFQATT and CDR2 is SNEGSKA (reference sequence). V gave up 8 bases and J gave up 3 bases; unmatched junction bases: 4. The CDR3 extends over 11 amino acids. CDR3 bases: TGCAGTTGGGACAGCCGCTACGAGCAGTACTTC. It codes for CSWDSRYEQYF.

The V gene is TRBV2, the J gene TRBJ2-1; perhaps TRBD2 as D (6 bases). The germline V gene encodes CDR1 SNHLY and CDR2 FYNNEI. This CDR3 is built from 13 residues. Trimming took 5 bases from V and 8 from J, leaving 13 bases between them. Written as DNA, the CDR3 is TGTGCCAGCAGTTCGGACTGGGAGGATGAGCAGTTCTTC. It encodes CASSSDWEDEQFF.

The V gene is TRBV20-1, the J gene TRBJ2-1; D unresolved. This CDR3 region has 17 residues. CDR1 and CDR2 (germline): DFQATT, SNEGSKA (reference sequence). The V and J ends lost 1 base and 8 bases respectively, with 24 bases between them. The CDR3, as DNA: TGCAGTGCTAGAGCCCCCTCGTCCAAGCAGAAGGGCTATGAGCAGTTCTTC. As protein: CSARAPSSKQKGYEQFF.